The clone carrying this T cell receptor (beta chain) showed up just a few times. What it binds is not known. The CDR3 runs 13 residues. V lost 4 bases and J 9 bases, leaving 16 bases between the germline ends. Germline assignment: CDR1 SGHRS and CDR2 YFSETQ. This specimen belongs to a study of T-cell memory formation after mild COVID-19. Background on the study: There were largely donor-specific TCR clusters. Study-wide findings and caveats: Clones that got smaller from day 15 to 85 had even CD4/CD8, while clones growing later tipped toward CD4+. Among contracting clones, CD4+ were mainly CM/EM and CD8+ enriched in EMRA.

TCRdb re-called the 5' RACE reads with MiXCR, one entry per CDR3 protein. The table records 270,000 or so distinct CDR3 sequences, 16% of them present only once. This TCR was recovered from a man aged 18-30 years who had mild COVID-19 (a few samples of this study predate the infection). Cell type and time point are not known. The chain couples TRBV5-1 to TRBJ1-1, with a possible D match to TRBD1 (6 bases). The sequenced sample was PBMCs or a T cell subset sorted from them (not recorded which). The CDR3 nucleotides read TGCGCCAGCAGCATTGGTGGGCAGGGGCAAGCTTTCTTT. Encoded protein: CASSIGGQGQAFF.